These 15 T cell receptor beta chains were sequenced from one sample in a study of PD-1 blockade in classical Hodgkin lymphoma. All the patients suffered relapse after autologous stem cell transplantation, and brentuximab vedotin exposure differed. Profiling relied on immunoSEQ multiplex PCR, and the TCRdb table lists in-frame clones only, not all of them. The sample lists about 110,000 clones; around 89% were seen once. This specimen consisted of peripheral blood mononuclear cells (PBMCs), obtained before the second cycle of nivolumab. The receptors derive from a human donor with classical Hodgkin lymphoma.

The chain employs TRBV6-5 and TRBJ1-4, with D perhaps TRBD1 (6 bases). Between the trimmed V and J ends, which lost 6 bases and 3 bases, there was a span of 11 bases. CDR1 and CDR2 (germline): MNHEY, SVGAGI. The CDR3 extends over 14 amino acids. The CDR3 sequence: CASRVGGPNEKLFF. CDR3 nucleotide sequence: TGTGCCAGCAGAGTCGGGGGGCCTAATGAAAAACTGTTTTTT.

The rearrangement links TRBV12-5 to TRBJ1-1; weak D call: TRBD1 (5 bases). Germline-derived CDR1 and CDR2 are LGHNT and FRNRAP. V shed 2 bases and J shed 1 base, with 17 bases lying between them. The CDR3 is made up of 17 amino acids. The CDR3 loop reads CASGLRTWEGRNTEAFF. CDR3 in DNA: TGTGCTAGTGGTTTGCGTACTTGGGAGGGGAGGAACACTGAAGCTTTCTTT. The full variable domain, rest sourced from reference TRBV12-5 and TRBJ1-1, is DARVTQTPRHKVTEMGQEVTMRCQPILGHNTVFWYRQTMMQGLELLAYFRNRAPLDDSGMPKDRFSAEMPDATLATLKIQPSEPRDSAVYFCASGLRTWEGRNTEAFFGQGTRLTVV.

CDR3 nucleotide sequence: TGTGCCAGCAGCGTAGTCCCCGGGAGTGTCGCAGATACGCAGTATTTT. Protein: CASSVVPGSVADTQYF. The rearrangement links TRBV9 to TRBJ2-3; D perhaps matches TRBD2 (6 bases). This CDR3 has 16 amino acids. The germline V gene encodes CDR1 SGDLS and CDR2 YYNGEE. The V gene lost 0 bases and the J gene lost 4 bases, with 15 bases spanning the gap.

The count of this clone is one. V and J are TRBV2 and TRBJ2-1; the match to TRBD1 covers 7 bases. V lost 8 bases, J lost 1 base, and 17 bases stayed unmatched. The CDR3 has 18 residues. The germline V gene encodes CDR1 SNHLY and CDR2 FYNNEI. CDR3 sequence: CASGDRQGVSRSYNEQFF. CDR3 in DNA: TGTGCCAGCGGGGACCGGCAGGGGGTGTCTCGGTCCTACAATGAGCAGTTCTTC.

CDR3 coding DNA: TGTGCCATCAGCTTGACAGGGGGCACTGAAGCTTTCTTT. It translates to CAISLTGGTEAFF. The chain recombines TRBV10-3 with TRBJ1-1; the match to TRBD1 covers 9 bases. The V segment lost 6 bases and the J segment 4 bases; nucleotides outside the gene matches: 3. The CDR3 is 13 residues long. Germline V gene data show CDR1 as ENHRY and CDR2 as SYGVKD.

The chain uses TRBV5-4 and TRBJ2-7; maybe TRBD2 (5 bases). Trimming cost V 1 base and J 7 bases, with 9 bases left between them. Germline-derived CDR1 and CDR2 are SGHNT and YYREEE (reference sequence). This CDR3 has 12 amino acids. The chain's CDR3 is CASSLRDREQYF. The CDR3 DNA reads TGTGCCAGCAGCTTGCGGGATCGGGAGCAGTACTTC. Drawing the rest from reference TRBV5-4 and TRBJ2-7, the complete variable domain is ETGVTQSPTHLIKTRGQQVTLRCSSQSGHNTVSWYQQALGQGPQFIFQYYREEENGRGNFPPRFSGLQFPNYSSELNVNALELDDSALYLCASSLRDREQYFGPGTRLTVT.

The gene calls are TRBV5-1 and TRBJ1-4; TRBD1 matches 8 bases. V lost 0 bases and J lost 4; bases outside the gene matches: 2. The CDR3 spans 15 residues. Germline lookup yields CDR1 SGHRS and CDR2 YFSETQ. The CDR3 spells CASSLVGQGNEKLFF. The DNA for the CDR3 is TGCGCCAGCAGCTTGGTCGGACAGGGTAATGAAAAACTGTTTTTT.

This chain links TRBV7-2 with TRBJ2-1, with a tentative D call TRBD1 (6 bases). CDR3 length: 15 residues. Trimming shortened V by 5 bases and J by 1 base, and 12 bases separated the two germline ends. CDR1 and CDR2 from the germline V gene are SGHTA and FQGNSA. Here the CDR3 reads CASSPQGQSYNEQFF. For the CDR3, the DNA is TGTGCCAGCAGCCCACAGGGACAATCCTACAATGAGCAGTTCTTC.

This chain connects TRBV11-2 to TRBJ2-4; D is perhaps TRBD1 or TRBD2 (5 bases each). The ends were cut back, 0 bases at V and 4 bases at J, with 13 bases in the middle. Germline CDR1 and CDR2: SGHAT and FQNNGV. CDR3 length equals 16 residues. In DNA form, the CDR3 reads TGTGCCAGCAGCTTAGAAGGTCTAGAGGGGAAAAACATTCAGTACTTC. Its translation is CASSLEGLEGKNIQYF.

The chain uses TRBV6-5 and TRBJ2-3; D possibly uses TRBD1 or TRBD2 (5 bases each). This CDR3 has 14 amino acids. Germline-derived CDR1 and CDR2 are MNHEY and SVGAGI. V lost 0 bases and J lost 4, with 8 bases in between. This chain's CDR3 is CASSYSGTPDTQYF. In nucleotides, the CDR3 is TGTGCCAGCAGTTACTCCGGGACCCCAGATACGCAGTATTTT.

This chain links TRBV27 with TRBJ2-7; TRBD2 aligns across 7 bases. This CDR3 has 15 residues. CDR1 is MNHEY and CDR2 is SMNVEV in the germline V gene (reference sequence). V dropped 5 bases and J dropped 7; count of bases not matched to a gene: 14. Here the CDR3 DNA reads TGTGCCAGCAGTCGAGGGGTAGCGGGTCCTTGGGAGCAGTACTTC. Translated, it gives CASSRGVAGPWEQYF.

The V gene is TRBV6-5, the J gene TRBJ2-7, with D possibly matching TRBD1 (6 bases). This CDR3 has 15 amino acids. Looked up from germline, CDR1 is MNHEY and CDR2 is SVGAGI. V was clipped by 5 bases and J by 2 bases, with 16 bases between them. The CDR3 is CASSRYRDPTYEQYF. Here the CDR3 DNA reads TGTGCCAGCAGTCGATACAGGGATCCCACCTACGAGCAGTACTTC.

This clone occurred a few times. This sequence joins TRBV30 and TRBJ1-2, with a possible D match to TRBD1 (6 bases). The CDR3 covers 13 residues. From germline, CDR1 is GTSNPN and CDR2 SVGIG (reference sequence). Trimming took 2 bases from V and 7 from J, leaving 14 bases between them. This CDR3 reads CAWSIKTGTGYTF. CDR3 coding DNA: TGTGCCTGGAGTATTAAGACAGGCACTGGCTACACCTTC.

This clone has just a few counts. The V call is TRBV2, the J call TRBJ2-3; the D is unclear. Germline V gene data show CDR1 as SNHLY and CDR2 as FYNNEI. Trimming stripped 1 base from V and 1 base from J, with 12 bases between. The CDR3 has 16 amino acids. The CDR3 protein is CASSEGASRRTDTQYF. In nucleotides, the CDR3 is TGTGCCAGCAGTGAAGGGGCTAGTCGGCGCACAGATACGCAGTATTTT.

The chain is built from TRBV7-2 and TRBJ2-7; the match to TRBD1 covers 8 bases. Germline V gene lookup returns CDR1 SGHTA and CDR2 FQGNSA. The CDR3 contains 16 residues. Trimming at V came to 0 bases and at J to 3 bases, leaving 7 bases not matched to a gene. CDR3 residues: CASSLAPGQGFYEQYF. The CDR3 coding sequence is TGTGCCAGCAGCTTAGCGCCAGGACAGGGATTCTACGAGCAGTACTTC. Using reference TRBV7-2 and TRBJ2-7 for the parts outside the CDR3, the full variable domain is GAGVSQSPSNKVTEKGKDVELRCDPISGHTALYWYRQSLGQGLEFLIYFQGNSAPDKSGLPSDRFSAERTGGSVSTLTIQRTQQEDSAVYLCASSLAPGQGFYEQYFGPGTRLTVT.